Below are 29 T cell receptor beta chains sequenced from a single sample in a study of cytomegalovirus exposure and HLA in healthy donors. The study ran its PCR with 60 Vbeta and 13 Jbeta primers. Clones were read by immunoSEQ multiplex PCR, and TCRdb kept only the in-frame ones, dropping some. The sample yields about 160,000 clones, roughly 80% seen once. What was sequenced was PBMCs. The receptors stem from a woman in her thirties in good health and CMV-seropositive.

This clone turned up a few times. The gene calls are TRBV7-9 and TRBJ2-2; 15 bases align to TRBD2. The CDR3 spans 17 residues. J gave up 4 bases and V 5 bases, and 5 bases lay outside the gene matches. In germline, CDR1 is SEHNR, CDR2 FQNEAQ (reference sequence). The CDR3 sequence is CASSRTSGGAGTGELFF. DNA for the CDR3: TGTGCCAGCAGCCGGACTAGCGGGGGGGCCGGCACCGGGGAGCTGTTTTTT.

The CDR3 DNA follows: TGTGCCAGCAGAACACAGGTTAGAGAGACCCAGTACTTC. It encodes CASRTQVRETQYF. The rearrangement joins TRBV2 to TRBJ2-5; a possible D gene is TRBD1 (5 bases). Trimming removed 6 bases from V and 4 bases from J, with 12 bases in between. CDR1 is SNHLY and CDR2 is FYNNEI in the germline V gene. This CDR3 contains 13 residues. Together with reference TRBV2 and TRBJ2-5, the CDR3 gives the full variable domain: EPEVTQTPSHQVTQMGQEVILRCVPISNHLYFYWYRQILGQKVEFLVSFYNNEISEKSEIFDDQFSVERPDGSNFTLKIRSTKLEDSAMYFCASRTQVRETQYFGPGTRLLVL.

This chain uses TRBV6-1 with TRBJ1-5; maybe TRBD1 (6 bases). This CDR3 has 15 residues. Trimming took off 2 bases at V and 6 bases at J, with 14 bases between the two ends. Germline V gives CDR1 MNHNS, CDR2 SASEGT. CDR3: CASSERRQGIQPQHF. CDR3 bases: TGTGCCAGCAGTGAACGGCGGCAGGGGATTCAGCCCCAGCATTTT.

The genes are TRBV29-1 and TRBJ1-2, with 9 bases aligning to TRBD1. V gave up 0 bases and J gave up 5 bases; unmatched junction bases: 10. The CDR3 extends over 16 amino acids. The germline CDR1 and CDR2 sequences are SQVTM and ANQGSEA. The chain's CDR3 is CSVEDDGQGKGYGYTF. DNA of the CDR3: TGCAGCGTTGAAGATGACGGACAGGGGAAGGGGTATGGCTACACCTTC.

The rearrangement uses TRBV6-5 and TRBJ2-6; maybe TRBD2 (6 bases). The V and J ends lost 0 bases and 2 bases respectively, with 8 bases between them. In germline, CDR1 is MNHEY, CDR2 SVGAGI. CDR3 size: 16 residues. The CDR3 sequence is CASSYSGGTGANVLTF. In nucleotides, the CDR3 is TGTGCCAGCAGTTACTCAGGAGGGACTGGGGCCAACGTCCTGACTTTC.

This chain connects TRBV18 to TRBJ2-5; D is perhaps TRBD1 (6 bases). Germline V gene sequence: CDR1 KGHSH, CDR2 LQKENI. The length of the CDR3 is 14 residues. Trimming removed 0 bases at V and 2 bases at J, with 7 bases between. Here the CDR3 reads CASSPPGQQETQYF. CDR3 DNA sequence: TGTGCCAGCTCACCACCGGGACAACAAGAGACCCAGTACTTC. Full variable domain (rest looked up from reference TRBV18 and TRBJ2-5): NAGVMQNPRHLVRRRGQEARLRCSPMKGHSHVYWYRQLPEEGLKFMVYLQKENIIDESGMPKERFSAEFPKEGPSILRIQQVVRGDSAAYFCASSPPGQQETQYFGPGTRLLVL.

The V call is TRBV27, the J call TRBJ2-2; 8 nucleotides agree with TRBD2. There are 13 residues in the CDR3. Germline lookup yields CDR1 MNHEY and CDR2 SMNVEV (reference sequence). The CDR3 region is CAAGASGPGELFF. Written as DNA, the CDR3 is TGTGCAGCAGGGGCTAGCGGGCCCGGGGAGCTGTTTTTT.

V is TRBV5-1 and J is TRBJ2-1; the match to TRBD1 covers 7 bases. V lost 3 bases to trimming and J lost 6 bases; unmatched junction nucleotides: 3. The length of the CDR3 is 13 residues. CDR1 SGHRS and CDR2 YFSETQ come from the germline V gene. In DNA form, the CDR3 reads TGCGCCAGCAGCTCGACAGGGTTCAATGAGCAGTTCTTC. As protein: CASSSTGFNEQFF.

V is TRBV9 and J is TRBJ1-2, with 11 bases aligning to TRBD1. Trimming took 3 bases from V and 7 from J; bases not matched to a gene: 8. Germline CDR1 is SGDLS and CDR2 is YYNGEE. This CDR3 spans 15 amino acids. The CDR3 here is CASSARTGGFGGYTF. CDR3 coding DNA: TGTGCCAGCAGCGCCCGGACAGGGGGCTTCGGTGGCTACACCTTC. The full variable domain, rest sourced from reference TRBV9 and TRBJ1-2, is DSGVTQTPKHLITATGQRVTLRCSPRSGDLSVYWYQQSLDQGLQFLIQYYNGEERAKGNILERFSAQQFPDLHSELNLSSLELGDSALYFCASSARTGGFGGYTFGSGTRLTVV.

This clone appeared a single time. This chain connects TRBV2 to TRBJ2-3; the match to TRBD1 covers 9 bases. Germline V gene sequence: CDR1 SNHLY, CDR2 FYNNEI. The CDR3 loop spans 12 amino acids. Losses at the gene ends were 6 bases for V and 6 bases for J; bases not matched to a gene: 1. The CDR3: CASRDRGDTQYF. The CDR3, as DNA: TGTGCCAGCAGAGACAGGGGGGATACGCAGTATTTT.

The chain combines TRBV2 with TRBJ2-7, with D hard to call. The CDR3 covers 13 residues. Germline CDR1 is SNHLY and CDR2 is FYNNEI. Trimming left V 5 bases short and J 6 bases short, with 14 bases between. CDR3 sequence reads: CASSTLLSFEQYF. In DNA, the CDR3 is TGTGCCAGCAGTACCTTGCTGAGTTTCGAGCAGTACTTC.

V gene TRBV7-5 combines with J gene TRBJ2-5; the DNA was not compared with TRBD2, the D call given in the table. TRBV7-5 is flagged as a pseudogene. The CDR3 consists of 17 residues. CDR3: CARSLLVRGGASETQYF. The DNA of the CDR3 is TGTGCCAGAAGCTTACTAGTGCGCGGGGGGGCCTCAGAGACCCAGTACTTC.

The rearrangement joins TRBV27 to TRBJ1-2; D is undetermined. The CDR3 extends over 15 amino acids. CDR1 MNHEY and CDR2 SMNVEV come from the germline V gene (reference sequence). Trimming removed 6 bases from V and 3 bases from J, with 17 bases in between. The CDR3 region is CASSRSPSRDYGYTF. CDR3 bases: TGTGCCAGCAGCCGCTCCCCTTCAAGAGACTATGGCTACACCTTC.

V usage is TRBV6-5 and J usage is TRBJ1-2; no firm D call. The CDR3 consists of 13 residues. Germline CDR1 and CDR2: MNHEY and SVGAGI. V lost 7 bases to trimming and J lost 3 bases, with 12 bases between them. In DNA, the CDR3 is TGTGCCAGCACCTACGGTCCCTACTATGGCTACACCTTC. The encoded protein is CASTYGPYYGYTF.

J is TRBJ2-3 and V is TRBV19; D is perhaps TRBD1 (6 bases). Trimming shortened V by 8 bases and J by 4 bases, and 13 bases separated the two germline ends. The CDR3 consists of 13 residues. The V gene's germline CDR1 is LNHDA and CDR2 SQIVND (reference sequence). The CDR3 DNA follows: TGTGCCAGTGCTGACAGGATCGCAGATACGCAGTATTTT. It codes for CASADRIADTQYF.

The V gene is TRBV5-1, the J gene TRBJ2-6; a possible D gene is TRBD1 (6 bases). Per the germline V gene, CDR1 is SGHRS and CDR2 is YFSETQ. With 4 bases removed from V and 4 bases from J, the gap between germline ends came to 15 bases. This CDR3 has 16 amino acids. This chain's CDR3 is CASSPSPGAGANVLTF. CDR3 nucleotides: TGCGCCAGCAGCCCCTCCCCAGGGGCCGGGGCCAACGTCCTGACTTTC.

The V and J genes are TRBV5-6 and TRBJ2-5; D may be TRBD1 (6 bases). V was trimmed by 3 bases and J by 5 bases, leaving 11 bases between them. In germline, CDR1 is SGHDT, CDR2 YYEEEE. CDR3 length equals 13 residues. The CDR3 DNA reads as TGTGCCAGCAGCTACAGGGTCCAGGAGACCCAGTACTTC. As protein: CASSYRVQETQYF.

J is TRBJ2-3 and V is TRBV11-2; 8 bases align to TRBD1. The ends lost 4 bases at V and 5 bases at J; junction bases unmatched: 11. The CDR3 totals 16 residues. Germline V gene lookup returns CDR1 SGHAT and CDR2 FQNNGV. CDR3 region: CASSSRAGGGLDTQYF. CDR3 bases: TGTGCCAGCAGCTCAAGGGCAGGGGGCGGGTTAGATACGCAGTATTTT. The full variable domain, in which reference TRBV11-2 and TRBJ2-3 provide the parts outside the CDR3, is EAGVAQSPRYKIIEKRQSVAFWCNPISGHATLYWYQQILGQGPKLLIQFQNNGVVDDSQLPKDRFSAERLKGVDSTLKIQPAKLEDSAVYLCASSSRAGGGLDTQYFGPGTRLTVL.

This rearrangement joins TRBV13 to TRBJ1-2; 10 nucleotides agree with TRBD1. V dropped 5 bases and J dropped 5; count of bases not matched to a gene: 2. Germline CDR1 and CDR2: PRHDT and FYEKMQ (reference sequence). The CDR3 is 13 residues long. The CDR3 here is CASSAGQGYGYTF. The CDR3 nucleotides are TGTGCCAGCAGCGCGGGACAGGGGTATGGCTACACCTTC.

The rearrangement links TRBV4-1 to TRBJ2-7; 7 bases fit TRBD1. The germline CDR1 and CDR2 sequences are MGHRA and YSYEKL. Trimming removed 1 base from V and 7 bases from J; junction bases left unmatched: 13. The CDR3 covers 16 residues. CDR3 in DNA: TGCGCCAGCAGCCAAGCTAAGGACAGGCCCTACTGGGAGCAGTACTTC. As protein: CASSQAKDRPYWEQYF.

The chain couples TRBV28 to TRBJ1-2; 9 bases match TRBD1. The CDR3 has 15 residues. CDR1 MDHEN and CDR2 SYDVKM come from the germline V gene. V was pared by 4 bases and J by 4 bases, with 7 bases of the junction left unmatched. The CDR3 spells CASSSTGTGIYGYTF. Here the CDR3 DNA reads TGTGCCAGCAGTTCAACCGGGACAGGGATCTATGGCTACACCTTC.

The rearrangement joins TRBV9 to TRBJ1-3, with TRBD1 as a possible D gene (5 bases). The CDR3 loop spans 15 amino acids. V lost 0 bases and J 2 bases, leaving 9 bases between the germline ends. Per the germline V gene, CDR1 is SGDLS and CDR2 is YYNGEE. The CDR3 DNA follows: TGTGCCAGCAGCGTAGATGGGGGGACTGGAAACACCATATATTTT. Translating it yields CASSVDGGTGNTIYF. The variable domain in full, with the rest retrieved from reference TRBV9 and TRBJ1-3, is DSGVTQTPKHLITATGQRVTLRCSPRSGDLSVYWYQQSLDQGLQFLIQYYNGEERAKGNILERFSAQQFPDLHSELNLSSLELGDSALYFCASSVDGGTGNTIYFGEGSWLTVV.

This clone was seen ten or more times. The chain couples TRBV2 to TRBJ1-1; 8 nucleotides align to TRBD1. The germline CDR1 and CDR2 sequences are SNHLY and FYNNEI. This CDR3 region has 13 residues. With 11 bases clipped from V and 1 base from J, the junction kept 6 bases outside the gene matches. The CDR3 nucleotides are TGTGCCGGTGCCGGGACAGGGAACACTGAAGCTTTCTTT. Amino acids: CAGAGTGNTEAFF.

The gene calls are TRBV28 and TRBJ1-2; D is uncertain. CDR3 length: 16 amino acids. Germline CDR1 reads MDHEN; CDR2 reads SYDVKM. The V end lost 8 bases, the J end lost 1 base, and 20 bases lay between the germline ends. CDR3 nucleotides: TGTGCCAGCTATCTGGCCCGGGGTGCGTTTAACTATGGCTACACCTTC. As protein: CASYLARGAFNYGYTF.

V is TRBV27 and J is TRBJ2-1, with 9 nucleotides matching TRBD2. This CDR3 has 16 residues. V lost 2 bases to trimming and J lost 3 bases; unmatched junction nucleotides: 5. The V gene's germline CDR1 is MNHEY and CDR2 SMNVEV (reference sequence). CDR3 coding DNA: TGTGCCAGCAGTTTACGCGGGGGGGGATTCTACAATGAGCAGTTCTTC. Translated, it gives CASSLRGGGFYNEQFF.

This clone was counted once. The chain combines TRBV7-2 with TRBJ1-3, with 7 bases lining up with TRBD1. This CDR3 contains 14 residues. The V gene's germline CDR1 is SGHTA and CDR2 FQGNSA. V shed 5 bases and J 0 bases; nucleotides not matched to a gene: 1. This chain's CDR3 is CASSRDSSGNTIYF. Here the CDR3 DNA reads TGTGCCAGCAGCCGGGACAGCTCTGGAAACACCATATATTTT.

The gene calls are TRBV7-9 and TRBJ2-1; D gene uncertain. The CDR3 is 17 amino acids. Germline loops: CDR1 SEHNR, CDR2 FQNEAQ (reference sequence). Trimming stripped 0 bases from V and 0 bases from J, with 12 bases between. The DNA of the CDR3 is TGTGCCAGCAGCTTAGCCCTTAGCATAAGCTCCTACAATGAGCAGTTCTTC. This encodes CASSLALSISSYNEQFF.

This CDR3 is CASSGDRERPQHF. CDR3 coding DNA: TGTGCCAGCAGTGGGGACAGGGAGCGGCCCCAGCATTTT. The chain recombines TRBV2 with TRBJ1-5; 9 nucleotides line up with TRBD1. Per the germline V gene, CDR1 is SNHLY and CDR2 is FYNNEI. Trimming at V came to 4 bases and at J to 9 bases, leaving 4 bases not matched to a gene. This CDR3 region has 13 residues. Full variable domain (rest looked up from reference TRBV2 and TRBJ1-5): EPEVTQTPSHQVTQMGQEVILRCVPISNHLYFYWYRQILGQKVEFLVSFYNNEISEKSEIFDDQFSVERPDGSNFTLKIRSTKLEDSAMYFCASSGDRERPQHFGDGTRLSIL.

Only a few counts were recorded for this clone. The V gene is TRBV5-5, the J gene TRBJ1-3; D unclear. The length of the CDR3 is 13 residues. Between the trimmed V and J ends, which lost 2 bases and 3 bases, there was a span of 6 bases. Germline CDR1 is SGHKS and CDR2 is YYEKEE (reference sequence). This CDR3 reads CASSFRDGNTIYF. The CDR3 nucleotides read TGTGCCAGCAGCTTCCGGGATGGAAACACCATATATTTT. Based on the CDR3 plus reference TRBV5-5 and TRBJ1-3, the full variable domain is DAGVTQSPTHLIKTRGQQVTLRCSPISGHKSVSWYQQVLGQGPQFIFQYYEKEERGRGNFPDRFSARQFPNYSSELNVNALLLGDSALYLCASSFRDGNTIYFGEGSWLTVV.